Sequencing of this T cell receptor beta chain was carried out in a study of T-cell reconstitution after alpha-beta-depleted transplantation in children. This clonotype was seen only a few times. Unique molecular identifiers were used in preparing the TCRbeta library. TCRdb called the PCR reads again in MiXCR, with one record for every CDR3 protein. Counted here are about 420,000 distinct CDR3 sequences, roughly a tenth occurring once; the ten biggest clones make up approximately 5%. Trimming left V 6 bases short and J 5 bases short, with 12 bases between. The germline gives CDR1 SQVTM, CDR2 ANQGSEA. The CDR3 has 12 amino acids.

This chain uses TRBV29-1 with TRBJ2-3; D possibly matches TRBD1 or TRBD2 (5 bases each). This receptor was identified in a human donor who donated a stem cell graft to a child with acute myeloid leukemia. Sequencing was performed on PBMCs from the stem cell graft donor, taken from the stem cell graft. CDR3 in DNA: TGCAGCGTAGGACGAGGGGTAGATACGCAGTATTTT. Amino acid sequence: CSVGRGVDTQYF.